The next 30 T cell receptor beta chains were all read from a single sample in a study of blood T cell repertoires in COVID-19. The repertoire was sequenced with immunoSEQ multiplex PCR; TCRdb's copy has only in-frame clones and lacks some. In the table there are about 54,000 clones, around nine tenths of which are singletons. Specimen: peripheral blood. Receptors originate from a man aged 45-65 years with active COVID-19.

Here the CDR3 reads CASSPGQGSSSYEQYF. DNA for the CDR3: TGTGCCAGCAGCCCGGGACAGGGTTCGAGCTCCTACGAGCAGTACTTC. The chain carries TRBV5-4 and TRBJ2-7; 9 bases are shared with TRBD1. This CDR3 has 16 residues. V was pared by 4 bases and J by 0 bases, with 8 bases of the junction left unmatched. Germline CDR1 and CDR2: SGHNT and YYREEE (reference sequence).

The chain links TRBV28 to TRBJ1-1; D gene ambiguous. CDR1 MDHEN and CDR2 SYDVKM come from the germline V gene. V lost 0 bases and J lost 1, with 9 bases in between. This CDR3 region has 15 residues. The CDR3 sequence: CASSLWGRSNTEAFF. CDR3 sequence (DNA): TGTGCCAGCAGTTTATGGGGCCGCTCGAACACTGAAGCTTTCTTT.

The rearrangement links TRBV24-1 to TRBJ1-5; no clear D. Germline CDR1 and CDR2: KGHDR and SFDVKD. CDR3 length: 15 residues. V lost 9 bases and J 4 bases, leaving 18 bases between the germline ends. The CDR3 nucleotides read TGTGCCACCGCGGAGGCGGGTGGAGGAAATCAGCCCCAGCATTTT. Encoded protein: CATAEAGGGNQPQHF.

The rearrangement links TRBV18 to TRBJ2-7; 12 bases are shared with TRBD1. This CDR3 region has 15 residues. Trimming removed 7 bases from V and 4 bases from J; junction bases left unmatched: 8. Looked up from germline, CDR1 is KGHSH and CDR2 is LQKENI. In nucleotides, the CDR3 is TGTGCCAGCTGTTTCGGGACAGGGGGCATTTACGAGCAGTACTTC. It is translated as CASCFGTGGIYEQYF.

CDR3 sequence (DNA): TGTGCCAGCTCTTCGAGGAACGACTACGAGCAGTACTTC. As protein: CASSSRNDYEQYF. The chain combines TRBV7-2 with TRBJ2-7; the D is unclear. Per germline, CDR1 SGHTA and CDR2 FQGNSA. The CDR3 loop spans 13 amino acids. V was shortened by 8 bases and J by 3 bases, with 14 bases between the two germline ends.

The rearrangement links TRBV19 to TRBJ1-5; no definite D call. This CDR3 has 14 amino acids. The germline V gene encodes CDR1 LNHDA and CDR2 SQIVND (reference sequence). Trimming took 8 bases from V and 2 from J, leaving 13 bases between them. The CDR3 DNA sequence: TGTGCCAGTTTCAGGACGGGAGGCAATCAGCCCCAGCATTTT. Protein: CASFRTGGNQPQHF.

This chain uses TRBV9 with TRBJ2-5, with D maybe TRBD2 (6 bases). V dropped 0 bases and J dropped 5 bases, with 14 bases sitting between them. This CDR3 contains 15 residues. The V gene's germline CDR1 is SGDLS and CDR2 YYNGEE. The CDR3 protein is CASSVGLEGWETQYF. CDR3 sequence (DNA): TGTGCCAGCAGCGTAGGCTTGGAGGGTTGGGAGACCCAGTACTTC.

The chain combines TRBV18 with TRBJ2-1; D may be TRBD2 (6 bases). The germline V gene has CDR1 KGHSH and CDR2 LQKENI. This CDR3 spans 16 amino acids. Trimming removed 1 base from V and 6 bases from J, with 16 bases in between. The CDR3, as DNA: TGTGCCAGCTCACCACTGGACGGGGGTTTCGGCAATGAGCAGTTCTTC. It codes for CASSPLDGGFGNEQFF.

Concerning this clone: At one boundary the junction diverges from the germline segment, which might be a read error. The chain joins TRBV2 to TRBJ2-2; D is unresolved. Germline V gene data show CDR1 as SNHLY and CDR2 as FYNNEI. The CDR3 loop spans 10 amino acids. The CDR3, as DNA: TGTGCCAGCAGATTGGCTCTTACGATTTTT. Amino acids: CASRLALTIF.

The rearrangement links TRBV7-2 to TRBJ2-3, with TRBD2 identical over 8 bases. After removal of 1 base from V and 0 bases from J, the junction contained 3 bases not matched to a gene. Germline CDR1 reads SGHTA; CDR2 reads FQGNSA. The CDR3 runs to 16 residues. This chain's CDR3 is CASSLGPSGSTDTQYF. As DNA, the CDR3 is TGTGCCAGCAGCTTAGGGCCTAGCGGGAGCACAGATACGCAGTATTTT.

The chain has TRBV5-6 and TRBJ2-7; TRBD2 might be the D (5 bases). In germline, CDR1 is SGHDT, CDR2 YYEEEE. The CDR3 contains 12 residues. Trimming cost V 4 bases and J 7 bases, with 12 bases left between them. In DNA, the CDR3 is TGTGCCAGCAGCAGAGGGCCCGATGAGCAGTACTTC. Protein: CASSRGPDEQYF.

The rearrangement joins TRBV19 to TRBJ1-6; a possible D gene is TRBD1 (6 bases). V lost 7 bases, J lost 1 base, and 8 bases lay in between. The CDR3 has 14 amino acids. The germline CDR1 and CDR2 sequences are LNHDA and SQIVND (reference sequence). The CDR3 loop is CASKGGSYNSPLHF. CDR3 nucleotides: TGTGCCAGTAAGGGGGGGTCCTATAATTCACCCCTCCACTTT.

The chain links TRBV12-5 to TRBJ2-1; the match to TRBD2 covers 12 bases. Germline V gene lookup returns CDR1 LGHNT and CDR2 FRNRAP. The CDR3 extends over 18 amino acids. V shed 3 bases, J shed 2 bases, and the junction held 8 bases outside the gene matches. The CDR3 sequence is CASGLMTSGGRAYNEQFF. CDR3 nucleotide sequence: TGTGCTAGTGGTTTAATGACTAGCGGGGGTCGGGCCTACAATGAGCAGTTCTTC.

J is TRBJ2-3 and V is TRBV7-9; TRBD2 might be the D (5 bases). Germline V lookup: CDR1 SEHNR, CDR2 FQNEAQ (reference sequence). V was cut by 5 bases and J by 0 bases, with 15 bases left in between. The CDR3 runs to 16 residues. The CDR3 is CASSRTSGPSTDTQYF. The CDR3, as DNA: TGTGCCAGCAGCCGGACCAGCGGCCCTAGCACAGATACGCAGTATTTT.

Here the CDR3 reads CASSPRGGPNEKLFF. In nucleotides, the CDR3 is TGTGCCAGCAGCCCGCGCGGGGGTCCTAATGAAAAACTGTTTTTT. The rearrangement joins TRBV9 to TRBJ1-4; tentative D call: TRBD1 (5 bases). CDR1 and CDR2 from the germline V gene are SGDLS and YYNGEE. The CDR3 consists of 15 residues. Trimming cost V 4 bases and J 3 bases, with 13 bases left between them. Full variable domain (remainder filled in from reference TRBV9 and TRBJ1-4): DSGVTQTPKHLITATGQRVTLRCSPRSGDLSVYWYQQSLDQGLQFLIQYYNGEERAKGNILERFSAQQFPDLHSELNLSSLELGDSALYFCASSPRGGPNEKLFFGSGTQLSVL.

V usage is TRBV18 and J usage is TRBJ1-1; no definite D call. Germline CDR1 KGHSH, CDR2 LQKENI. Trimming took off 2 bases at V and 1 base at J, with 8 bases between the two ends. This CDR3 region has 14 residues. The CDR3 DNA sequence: TGTGCCAGCTCACCAAGTCGGGGGAACACTGAAGCTTTCTTT. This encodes CASSPSRGNTEAFF.

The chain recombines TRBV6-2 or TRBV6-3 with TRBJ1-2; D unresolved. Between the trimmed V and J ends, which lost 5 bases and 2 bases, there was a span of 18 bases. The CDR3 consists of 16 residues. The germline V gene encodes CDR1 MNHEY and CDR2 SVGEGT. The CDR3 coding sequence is TGTGCCAGCAGTCCAGCGATTGGAGGGCCCAACTATGGCTACACCTTC. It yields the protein CASSPAIGGPNYGYTF.

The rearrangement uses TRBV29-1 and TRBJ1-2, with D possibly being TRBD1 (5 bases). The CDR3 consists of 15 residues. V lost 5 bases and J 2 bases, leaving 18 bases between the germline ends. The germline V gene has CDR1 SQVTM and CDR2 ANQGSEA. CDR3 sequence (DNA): TGCAGCGTTCTCCCGCGGGGGGGGATAAACTATGGCTACACCTTC. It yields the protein CSVLPRGGINYGYTF.

CDR3 sequence: CASSLDRQAANNEQFF. The DNA for the CDR3 is TGTGCCAGCAGCTTGGATCGGCAGGCAGCTAACAATGAGCAGTTCTTC. The chain carries TRBV5-4 and TRBJ2-1; D is unclear. This CDR3 contains 16 residues. Per germline, CDR1 SGHNT and CDR2 YYREEE (reference sequence). Trimming shortened V by 0 bases and J by 5 bases, and 15 bases separated the two germline ends.

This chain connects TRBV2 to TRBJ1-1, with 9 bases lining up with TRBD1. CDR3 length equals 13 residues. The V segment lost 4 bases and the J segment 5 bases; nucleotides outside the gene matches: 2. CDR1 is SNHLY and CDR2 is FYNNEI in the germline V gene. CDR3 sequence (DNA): TGTGCCAGCAGTGTAGGGACAGGGACTGAAGCTTTCTTT. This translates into CASSVGTGTEAFF.

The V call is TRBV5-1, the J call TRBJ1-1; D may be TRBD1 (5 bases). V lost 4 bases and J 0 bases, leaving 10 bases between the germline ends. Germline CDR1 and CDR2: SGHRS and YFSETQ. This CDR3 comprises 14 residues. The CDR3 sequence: CASSPDSLNTEAFF. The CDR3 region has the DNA TGCGCCAGCAGCCCTGACAGCCTGAACACTGAAGCTTTCTTT.

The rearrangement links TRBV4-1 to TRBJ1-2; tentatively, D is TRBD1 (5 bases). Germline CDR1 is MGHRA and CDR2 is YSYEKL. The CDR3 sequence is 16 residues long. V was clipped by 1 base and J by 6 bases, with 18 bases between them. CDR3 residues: CASSQGRVRNIDGYTF. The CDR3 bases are TGCGCCAGCAGCCAAGGCAGGGTACGGAACATAGATGGCTACACCTTC.

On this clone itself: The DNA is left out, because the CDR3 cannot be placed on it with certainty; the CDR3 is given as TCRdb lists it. CDR3 amino acids: CASSPPTVAGGTHTQYF. The chain joins TRBV21-1 to TRBJ2-3; TRBD2 is the table's D call and was not checked against the DNA. TRBV21-1 is given as a pseudogene. The CDR3 has 17 residues if both end residues are counted.

CDR3 DNA sequence: TGTGCCATCAGTGAGTCAGGACAGGCGCTCACCGGGGAGCTGTTTTTT. Encoded protein: CAISESGQALTGELFF. The genes are TRBV10-3 and TRBJ2-2; 7 bases match TRBD1. Germline V lookup: CDR1 ENHRY, CDR2 SYGVKD. V shed 0 bases and J 4 bases; nucleotides not matched to a gene: 5. CDR3 size: 16 residues.

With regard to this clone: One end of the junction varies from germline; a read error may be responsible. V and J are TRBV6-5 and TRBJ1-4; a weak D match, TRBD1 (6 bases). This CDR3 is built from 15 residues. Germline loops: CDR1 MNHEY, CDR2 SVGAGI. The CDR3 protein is CASSFARGTYEKLFF. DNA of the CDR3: TGTGCCAGCAGTTTCGCCAGGGGAACTTATGAAAAACTGTTTTTT.

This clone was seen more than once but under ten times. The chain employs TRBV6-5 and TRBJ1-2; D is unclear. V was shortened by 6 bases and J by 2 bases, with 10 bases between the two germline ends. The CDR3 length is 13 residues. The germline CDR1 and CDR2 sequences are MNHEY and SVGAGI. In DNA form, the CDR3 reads TGTGCCAGCAGGACTGACCTGAACTATGGCTACACCTTC. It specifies CASRTDLNYGYTF.

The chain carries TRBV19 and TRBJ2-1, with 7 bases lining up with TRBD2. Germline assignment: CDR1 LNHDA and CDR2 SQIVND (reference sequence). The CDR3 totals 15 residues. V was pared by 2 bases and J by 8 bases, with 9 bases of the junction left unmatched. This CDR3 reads CASSIKGRAWDEQFF. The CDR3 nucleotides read TGTGCCAGTAGTATAAAGGGGAGGGCCTGGGATGAGCAGTTCTTC.

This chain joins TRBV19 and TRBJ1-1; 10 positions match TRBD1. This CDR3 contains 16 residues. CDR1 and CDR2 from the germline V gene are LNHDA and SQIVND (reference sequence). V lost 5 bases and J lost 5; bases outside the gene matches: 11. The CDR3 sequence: CASSAAGWTGGTEAFF. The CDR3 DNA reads TGTGCCAGTAGTGCCGCGGGCTGGACAGGGGGAACTGAAGCTTTCTTT.

The DNA for the CDR3 is TGTGCCTGGAGTATGGCTAGCGGGAGCACCGGGGAGCTGTTTTTT. It encodes CAWSMASGSTGELFF. This chain links TRBV30 with TRBJ2-2; 10 bases are a match to TRBD2. Germline values: CDR1 GTSNPN, CDR2 SVGIG (reference sequence). Trimming removed 2 bases from V and 4 bases from J; junction bases left unmatched: 4. CDR3 length: 15 residues.

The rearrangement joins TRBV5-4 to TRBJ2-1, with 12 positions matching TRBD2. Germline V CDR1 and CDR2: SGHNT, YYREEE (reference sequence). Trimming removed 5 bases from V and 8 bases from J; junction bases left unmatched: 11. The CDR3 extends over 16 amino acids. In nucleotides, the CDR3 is TGTGCCAGCAGACCTAGCGGGAGGGCCCTCGGTCATGAGCAGTTCTTC. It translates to CASRPSGRALGHEQFF.